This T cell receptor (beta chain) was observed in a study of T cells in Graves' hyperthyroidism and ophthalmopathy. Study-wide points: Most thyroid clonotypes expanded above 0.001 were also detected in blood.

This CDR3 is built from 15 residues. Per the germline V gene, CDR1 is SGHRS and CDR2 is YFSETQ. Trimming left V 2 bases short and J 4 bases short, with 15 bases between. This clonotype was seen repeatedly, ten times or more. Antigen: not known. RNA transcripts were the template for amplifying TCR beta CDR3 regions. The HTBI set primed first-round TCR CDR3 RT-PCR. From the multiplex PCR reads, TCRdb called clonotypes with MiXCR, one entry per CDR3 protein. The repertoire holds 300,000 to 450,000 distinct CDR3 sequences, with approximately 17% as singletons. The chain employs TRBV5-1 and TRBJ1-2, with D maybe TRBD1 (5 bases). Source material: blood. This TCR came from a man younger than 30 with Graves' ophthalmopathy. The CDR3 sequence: CASSLARDVFYGYTF. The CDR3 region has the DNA TGCGCCAGCAGCTTAGCTCGGGACGTCTTCTATGGCTACACCTTC. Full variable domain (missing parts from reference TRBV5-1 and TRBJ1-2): KAGVTQTPRYLIKTRGQQVTLSCSPISGHRSVSWYQQTPGQGLQFLFEYFSETQRNKGNFPGRFSGRQFSNSRSEMNVSTLELGDSALYLCASSLARDVFYGYTFGSGTRLTVV.